The present entry profiles one TCR beta chain with its context. This sample was included in a study of blood T cell repertoires in COVID-19. Background on the study: COVID-19 samples collected from the United States, Italy and Spain covered acute and convalescent phases. The cDNA or gDNA used as material had been derived from T cells, B-cell-depleted T cells, or PBMCs.

In the authors' methods: Scientists estimated how many nucleated cells there were by amplifying reference gene primers. TCRdb's copy holds only in-frame clones and misses some; the assay was immunoSEQ multiplex PCR. The V and J calls and clone size were taken over from that table, and D and trimming were inferred from the DNA. The profile shows about 77,000 clones, about 88% of them singletons. The CDR3 covers 17 residues. The V gene's germline CDR1 is MNHEY and CDR2 SMNVEV (reference sequence). V shed 3 bases and J 5 bases; nucleotides not matched to a gene: 9. The clonotype comes from an elderly woman with active or convalescent COVID-19. The sample was peripheral blood. The chain has TRBV27 and TRBJ2-3; 12 bases agree with TRBD2. CDR3 bases: TGTGCCAGCAGTTTTAGCCTAGCGGGGGGGCCGGGAGATACGCAGTATTTT. Translation gives CASSFSLAGGPGDTQYF.